This TCR beta chain was sequenced during a study of post-analysis software for immune sequencing data. Of note for this clonotype: The antigen is unknown.

Broader study findings: Normalized Chao1 diversity was significantly reduced in patients versus controls.

Included in the TCR beta cDNA libraries were unique molecular identifiers. MiXCR, run by TCRdb on the PCR reads, gives a single entry per CDR3 protein. Of approximately 770,000 distinct CDR3 sequences listed, more than 45% are singletons. Sample: blood. The source is a girl aged 10-17 years with multiple sclerosis.

This CDR3 is CASSQVTRPYEQYF. The CDR3 coding sequence is TGTGCCAGCAGCCAAGTGACACGGCCCTACGAGCAGTACTTC. The chain combines TRBV3-1 with TRBJ2-7; D not certain. Looked up from germline, CDR1 is LGHDT and CDR2 is YNNKEL (reference sequence). This CDR3 has 14 residues. Trimming removed 1 base from V and 2 bases from J, with 9 bases in between.